The clone carrying this T cell receptor beta chain was observed a few times. The antigen is not known. Germline V gene sequence: CDR1 MNHEY, CDR2 SVGEGT. V was trimmed by 6 bases and J by 1 base, leaving 14 bases between them. The length of the CDR3 is 15 residues. A J-beta primer mix and a sample-barcoded 5' primer were used in a second PCR of about 6 to 12 cycles. Each CDR3 protein is one row after TCRdb ran MiXCR on the 5' RACE reads. Among 920,000 or so distinct CDR3 sequences listed, under 45% were seen once. This specimen comes from a study of blood T cells in healthy people across ages. Study-level findings and limits: TCR beta diversity correlated strongly with naive T cell percentage.

The chain carries TRBV6-2 or TRBV6-3 and TRBJ2-3; D is perhaps TRBD2 (6 bases). This receptor was taken from an older woman in good health. Sequencing used blood. The CDR3: CASSPLGLGTDTQYF. Here the CDR3 DNA reads TGTGCCAGCAGCCCACTGGGACTGGGCACAGATACGCAGTATTTT.